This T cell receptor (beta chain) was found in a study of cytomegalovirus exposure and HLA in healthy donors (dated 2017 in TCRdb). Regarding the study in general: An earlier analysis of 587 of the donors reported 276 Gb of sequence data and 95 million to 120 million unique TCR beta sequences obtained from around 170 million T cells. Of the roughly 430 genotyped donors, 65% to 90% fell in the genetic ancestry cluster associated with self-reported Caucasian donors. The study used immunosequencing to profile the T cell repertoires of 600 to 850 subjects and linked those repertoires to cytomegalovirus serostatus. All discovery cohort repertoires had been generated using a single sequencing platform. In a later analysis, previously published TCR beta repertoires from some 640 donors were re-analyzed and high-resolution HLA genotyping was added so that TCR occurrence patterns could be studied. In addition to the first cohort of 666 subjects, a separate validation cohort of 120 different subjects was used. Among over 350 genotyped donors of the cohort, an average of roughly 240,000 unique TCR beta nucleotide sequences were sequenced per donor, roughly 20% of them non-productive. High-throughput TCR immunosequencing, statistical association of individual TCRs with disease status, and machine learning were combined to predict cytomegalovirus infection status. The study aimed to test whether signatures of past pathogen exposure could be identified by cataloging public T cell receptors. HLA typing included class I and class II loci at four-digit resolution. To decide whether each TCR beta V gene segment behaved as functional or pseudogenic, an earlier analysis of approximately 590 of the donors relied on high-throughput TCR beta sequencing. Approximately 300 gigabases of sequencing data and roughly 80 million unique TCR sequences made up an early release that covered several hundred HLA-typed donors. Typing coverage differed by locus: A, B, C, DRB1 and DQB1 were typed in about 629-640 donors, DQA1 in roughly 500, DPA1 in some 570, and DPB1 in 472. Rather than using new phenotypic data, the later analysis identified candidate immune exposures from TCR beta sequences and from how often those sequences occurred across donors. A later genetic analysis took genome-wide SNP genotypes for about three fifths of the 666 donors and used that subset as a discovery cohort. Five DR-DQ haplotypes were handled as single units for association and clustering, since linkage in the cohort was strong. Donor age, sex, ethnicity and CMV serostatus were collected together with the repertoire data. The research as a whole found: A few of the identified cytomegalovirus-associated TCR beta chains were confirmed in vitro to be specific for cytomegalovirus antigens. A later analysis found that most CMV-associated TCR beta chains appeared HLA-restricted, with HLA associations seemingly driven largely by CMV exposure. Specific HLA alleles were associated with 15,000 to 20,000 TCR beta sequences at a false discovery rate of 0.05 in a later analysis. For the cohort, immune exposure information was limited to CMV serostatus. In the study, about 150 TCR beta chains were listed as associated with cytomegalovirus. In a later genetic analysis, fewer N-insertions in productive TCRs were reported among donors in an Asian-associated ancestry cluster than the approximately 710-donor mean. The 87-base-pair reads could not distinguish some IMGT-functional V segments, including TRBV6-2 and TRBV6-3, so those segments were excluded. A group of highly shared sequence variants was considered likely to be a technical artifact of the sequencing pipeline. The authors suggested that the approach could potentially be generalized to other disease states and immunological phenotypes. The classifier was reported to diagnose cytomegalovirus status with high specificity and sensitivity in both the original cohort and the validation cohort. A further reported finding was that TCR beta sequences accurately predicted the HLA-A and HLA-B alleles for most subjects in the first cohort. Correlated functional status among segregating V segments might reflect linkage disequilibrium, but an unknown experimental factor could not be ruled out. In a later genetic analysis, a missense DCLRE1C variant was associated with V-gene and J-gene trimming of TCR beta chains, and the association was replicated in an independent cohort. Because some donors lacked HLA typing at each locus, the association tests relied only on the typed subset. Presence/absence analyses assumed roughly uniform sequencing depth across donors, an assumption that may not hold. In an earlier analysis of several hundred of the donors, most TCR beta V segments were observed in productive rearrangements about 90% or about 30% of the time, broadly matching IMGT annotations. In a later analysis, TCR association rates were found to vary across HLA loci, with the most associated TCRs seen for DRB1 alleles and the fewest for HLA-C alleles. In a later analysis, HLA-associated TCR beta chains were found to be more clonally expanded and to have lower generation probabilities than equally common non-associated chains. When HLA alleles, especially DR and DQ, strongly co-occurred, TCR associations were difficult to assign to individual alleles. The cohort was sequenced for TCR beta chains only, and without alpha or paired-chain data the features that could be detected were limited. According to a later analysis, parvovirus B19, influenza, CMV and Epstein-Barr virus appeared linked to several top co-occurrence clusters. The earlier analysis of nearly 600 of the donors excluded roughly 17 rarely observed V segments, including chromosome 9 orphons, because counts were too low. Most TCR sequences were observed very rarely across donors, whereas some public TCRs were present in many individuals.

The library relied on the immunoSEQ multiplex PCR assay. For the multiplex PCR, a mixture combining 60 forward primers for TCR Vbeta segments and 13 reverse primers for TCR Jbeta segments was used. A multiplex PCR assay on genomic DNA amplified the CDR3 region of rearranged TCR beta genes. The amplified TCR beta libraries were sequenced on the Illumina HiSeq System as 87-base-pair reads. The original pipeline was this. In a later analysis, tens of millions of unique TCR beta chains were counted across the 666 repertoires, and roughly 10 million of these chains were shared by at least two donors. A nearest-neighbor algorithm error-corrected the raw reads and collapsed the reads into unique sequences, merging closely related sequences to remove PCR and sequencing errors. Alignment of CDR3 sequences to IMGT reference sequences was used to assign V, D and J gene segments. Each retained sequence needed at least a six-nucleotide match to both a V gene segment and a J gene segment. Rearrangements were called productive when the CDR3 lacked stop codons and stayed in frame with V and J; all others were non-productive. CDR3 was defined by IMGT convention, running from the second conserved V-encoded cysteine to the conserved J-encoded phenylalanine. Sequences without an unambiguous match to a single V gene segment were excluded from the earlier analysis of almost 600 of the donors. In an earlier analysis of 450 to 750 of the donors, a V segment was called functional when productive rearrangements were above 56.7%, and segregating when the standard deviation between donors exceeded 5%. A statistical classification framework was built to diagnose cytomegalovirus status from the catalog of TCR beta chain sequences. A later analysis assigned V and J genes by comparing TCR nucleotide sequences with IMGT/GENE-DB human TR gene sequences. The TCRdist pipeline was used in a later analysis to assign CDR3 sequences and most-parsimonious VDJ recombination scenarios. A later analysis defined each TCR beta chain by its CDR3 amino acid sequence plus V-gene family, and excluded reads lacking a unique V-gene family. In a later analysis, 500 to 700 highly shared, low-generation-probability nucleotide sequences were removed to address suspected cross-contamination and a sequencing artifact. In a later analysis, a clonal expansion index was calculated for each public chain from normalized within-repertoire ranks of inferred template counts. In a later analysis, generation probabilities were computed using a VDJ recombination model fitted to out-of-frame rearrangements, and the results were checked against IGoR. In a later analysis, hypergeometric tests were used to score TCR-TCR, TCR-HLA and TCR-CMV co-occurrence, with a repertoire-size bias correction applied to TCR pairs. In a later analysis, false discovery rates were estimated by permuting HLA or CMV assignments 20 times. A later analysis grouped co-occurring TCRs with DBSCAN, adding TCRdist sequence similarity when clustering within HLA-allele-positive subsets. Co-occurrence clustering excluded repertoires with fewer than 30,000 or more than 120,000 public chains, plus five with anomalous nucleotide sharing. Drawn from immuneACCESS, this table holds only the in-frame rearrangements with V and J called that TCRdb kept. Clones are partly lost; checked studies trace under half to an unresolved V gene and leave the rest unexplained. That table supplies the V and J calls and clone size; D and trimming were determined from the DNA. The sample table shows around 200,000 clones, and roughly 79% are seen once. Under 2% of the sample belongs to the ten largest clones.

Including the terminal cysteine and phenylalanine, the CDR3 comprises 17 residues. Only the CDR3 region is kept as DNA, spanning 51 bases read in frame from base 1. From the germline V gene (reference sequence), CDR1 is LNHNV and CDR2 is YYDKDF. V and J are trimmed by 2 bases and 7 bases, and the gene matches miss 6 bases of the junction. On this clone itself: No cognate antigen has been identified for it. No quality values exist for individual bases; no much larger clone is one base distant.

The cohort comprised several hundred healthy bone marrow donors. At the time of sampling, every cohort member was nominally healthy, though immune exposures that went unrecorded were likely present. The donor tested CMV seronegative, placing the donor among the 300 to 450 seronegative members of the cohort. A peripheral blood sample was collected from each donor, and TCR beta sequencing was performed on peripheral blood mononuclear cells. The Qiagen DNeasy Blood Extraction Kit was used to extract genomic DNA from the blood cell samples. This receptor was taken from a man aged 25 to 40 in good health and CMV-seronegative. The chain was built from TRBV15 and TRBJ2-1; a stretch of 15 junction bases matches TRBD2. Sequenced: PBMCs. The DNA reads TGTGCCACCAGCAGATCCTCCGGGACTAGCGGGAGGAATGAGCAGTTCTTC. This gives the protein CATSRSSGTSGRNEQFF.